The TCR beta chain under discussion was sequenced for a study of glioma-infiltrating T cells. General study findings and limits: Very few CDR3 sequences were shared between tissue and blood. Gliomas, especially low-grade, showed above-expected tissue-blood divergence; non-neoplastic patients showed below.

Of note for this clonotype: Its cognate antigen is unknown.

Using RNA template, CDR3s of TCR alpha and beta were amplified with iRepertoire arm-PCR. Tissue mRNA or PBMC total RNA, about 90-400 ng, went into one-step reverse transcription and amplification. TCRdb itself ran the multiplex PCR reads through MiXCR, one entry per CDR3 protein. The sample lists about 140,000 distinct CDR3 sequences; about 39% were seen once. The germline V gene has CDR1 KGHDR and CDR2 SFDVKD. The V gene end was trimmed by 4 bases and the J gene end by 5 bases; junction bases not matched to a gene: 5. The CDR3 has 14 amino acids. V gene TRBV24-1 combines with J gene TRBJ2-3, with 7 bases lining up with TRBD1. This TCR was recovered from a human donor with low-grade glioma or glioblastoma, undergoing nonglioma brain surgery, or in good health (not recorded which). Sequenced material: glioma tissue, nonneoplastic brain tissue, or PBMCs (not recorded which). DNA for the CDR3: TGTGCCACCAGTGAACAGACAGGGTTAGATACGCAGTATTTT. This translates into CATSEQTGLDTQYF.